This TCR beta chain originates from a study of shared clonotypes between healthy human individuals. Per germline, CDR1 SGHTA and CDR2 FQGNSA. The CDR3 is 15 residues long. The V and J ends lost 6 bases and 7 bases respectively, with 21 bases between them. The test was conducted at deep level. Measured with immunoSEQ multiplex PCR; TCRdb has only the in-frame clones, and not every one. This sample has fewer than 1 million clones, with 90% to 98% found just once. Terminally differentiated effector memory CD45RA+ cells were excluded from the naive CD8 cells, which were CD45RO-negative and positively selected for CCR7.

Sequencing was carried out using naive CD8+ T cells sorted from blood. The sequence derives from a young man in good health. The chain recombines TRBV7-2 with TRBJ1-1; TRBD1 might be the D (6 bases). The CDR3: CASRTRQVEKDEAFF. The DNA for the CDR3 is TGTGCCAGCAGAACCCGACAGGTAGAGAAGGATGAAGCTTTCTTT.